This T cell receptor beta chain was retrieved from a study of shared clonotypes between healthy human individuals. Germline CDR1 reads DFQATT; CDR2 reads SNEGSKA (reference sequence). V lost 6 bases to trimming and J lost 4 bases, with 7 bases between them. There are 11 residues in the CDR3. Whole-study results and caveats: The diversity represented, both genetic and in exposure history, was limited by few donors.

Samples underwent the assay at deep level. Original processing methods: Filtering differed for immunoSEQ, which gave only junction sequences without quality scores. The repertoire was sequenced with immunoSEQ multiplex PCR; TCRdb's copy has only in-frame clones and lacks some. The V and J calls and clone size are taken from that table; D and trimming were inferred from the DNA. The repertoire holds more than 900,000 clones, around 78% seen once, with 0.61% in the top ten. A remark on this clone: Its antigen remains unknown. The sample contains more than one DNA sequence encoding this CDR3.

V gene TRBV20-1 combines with J gene TRBJ2-1; TRBD1 might be the D (6 bases). This clonotype was obtained from a young man in good health. Some clones in this sample may be carry-over from other donors' samples. The sequencing sample was made of memory CD4+ T cells from PBMCs. Subset given: CD45RA-negative fraction. Here the CDR3 reads CSADSYNEQFF. The CDR3 DNA follows: TGCAGTGCGGACAGTTACAATGAGCAGTTCTTC.